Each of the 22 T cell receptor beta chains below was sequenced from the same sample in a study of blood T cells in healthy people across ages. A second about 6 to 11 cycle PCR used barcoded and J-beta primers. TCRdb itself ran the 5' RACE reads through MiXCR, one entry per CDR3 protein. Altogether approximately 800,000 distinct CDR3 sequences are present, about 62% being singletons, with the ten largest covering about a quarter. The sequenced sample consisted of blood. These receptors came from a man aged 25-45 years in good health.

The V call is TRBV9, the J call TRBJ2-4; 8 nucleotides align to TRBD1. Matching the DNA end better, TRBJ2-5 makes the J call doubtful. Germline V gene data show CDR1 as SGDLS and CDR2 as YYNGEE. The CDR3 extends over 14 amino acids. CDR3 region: CASSVGQGQATQYF. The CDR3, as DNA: TGTGCCAGCAGCGTAGGACAGGGGCAGGCGACCCAGTACTTC.

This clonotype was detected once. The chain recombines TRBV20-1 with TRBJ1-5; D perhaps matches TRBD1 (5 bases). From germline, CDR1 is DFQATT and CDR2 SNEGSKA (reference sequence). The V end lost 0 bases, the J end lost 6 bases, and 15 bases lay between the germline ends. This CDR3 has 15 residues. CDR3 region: CSARETETGGQPQHF. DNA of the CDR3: TGCAGTGCTAGAGAGACGGAGACTGGGGGTCAGCCCCAGCATTTT.

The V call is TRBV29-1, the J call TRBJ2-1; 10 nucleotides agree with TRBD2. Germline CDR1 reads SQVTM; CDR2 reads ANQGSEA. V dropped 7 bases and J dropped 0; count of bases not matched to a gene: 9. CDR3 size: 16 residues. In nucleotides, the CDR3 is TGCAGCGGCGACGGGACTAGCGACAGCTCCTACAATGAGCAGTTCTTC. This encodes CSGDGTSDSSYNEQFF.

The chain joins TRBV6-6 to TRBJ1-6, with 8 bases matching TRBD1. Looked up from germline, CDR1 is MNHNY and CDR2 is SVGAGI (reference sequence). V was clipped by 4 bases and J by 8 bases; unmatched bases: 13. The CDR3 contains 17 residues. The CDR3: CASSSATSGGLDSPLHF. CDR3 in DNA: TGTGCCAGCAGTTCCGCCACTTCAGGGGGCTTGGATTCACCCCTCCACTTT.

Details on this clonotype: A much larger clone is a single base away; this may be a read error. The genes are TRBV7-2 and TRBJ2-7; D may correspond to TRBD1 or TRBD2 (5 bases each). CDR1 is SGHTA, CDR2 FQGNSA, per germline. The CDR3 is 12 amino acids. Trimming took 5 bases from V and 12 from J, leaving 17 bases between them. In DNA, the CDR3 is TGTGCCAGCAGCCGGGGACGCGAGACCCGGTACTTC. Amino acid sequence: CASSRGRETRYF.

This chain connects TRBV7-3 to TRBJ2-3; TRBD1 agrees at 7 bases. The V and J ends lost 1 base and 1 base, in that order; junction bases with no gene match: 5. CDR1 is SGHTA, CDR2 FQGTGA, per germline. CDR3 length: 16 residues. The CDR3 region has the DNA TGTGCCAGCAGCTTAAGAGGGGGCCCCGGCACAGATACGCAGTATTTT. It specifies CASSLRGGPGTDTQYF.

The CDR3 region has the DNA TGTGCCAGCAGTTCGCCGGGACTAGCGGACGATCGGGCCTACGAGCAGTACTTC. Protein product: CASSSPGLADDRAYEQYF. The chain links TRBV28 to TRBJ2-7, with TRBD2 identical over 11 bases. Germline lookup yields CDR1 MDHEN and CDR2 SYDVKM. V dropped 4 bases and J dropped 2; count of bases not matched to a gene: 13. CDR3 length: 18 amino acids.

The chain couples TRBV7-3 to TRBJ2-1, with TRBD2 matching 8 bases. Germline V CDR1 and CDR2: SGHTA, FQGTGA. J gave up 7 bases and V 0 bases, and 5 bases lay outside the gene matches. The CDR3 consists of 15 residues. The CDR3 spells CASSLTGGAGNEQFF. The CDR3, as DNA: TGTGCCAGCAGCTTAACCGGGGGGGCCGGTAATGAGCAGTTCTTC.

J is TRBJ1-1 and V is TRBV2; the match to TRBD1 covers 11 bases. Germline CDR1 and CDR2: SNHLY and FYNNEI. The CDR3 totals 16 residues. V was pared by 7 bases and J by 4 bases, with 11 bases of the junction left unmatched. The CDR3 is CASTTTMGTGGTEAFF. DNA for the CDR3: TGTGCCAGCACTACTACTATGGGGACAGGGGGCACTGAAGCTTTCTTT.

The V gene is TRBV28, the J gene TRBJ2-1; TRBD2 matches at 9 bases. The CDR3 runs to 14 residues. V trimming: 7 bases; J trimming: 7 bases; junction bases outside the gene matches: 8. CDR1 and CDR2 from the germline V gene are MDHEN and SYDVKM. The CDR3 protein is CASKRLADYNEQFF. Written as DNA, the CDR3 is TGTGCCAGCAAGAGACTAGCGGATTATAATGAGCAGTTCTTC.

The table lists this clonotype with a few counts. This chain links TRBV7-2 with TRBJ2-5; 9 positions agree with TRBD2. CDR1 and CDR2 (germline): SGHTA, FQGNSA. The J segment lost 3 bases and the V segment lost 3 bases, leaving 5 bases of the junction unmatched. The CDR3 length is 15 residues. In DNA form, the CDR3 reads TGTGCCAGCAGCTTGAGACTAGCGGTTAAAGAGACCCAGTACTTC. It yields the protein CASSLRLAVKETQYF.

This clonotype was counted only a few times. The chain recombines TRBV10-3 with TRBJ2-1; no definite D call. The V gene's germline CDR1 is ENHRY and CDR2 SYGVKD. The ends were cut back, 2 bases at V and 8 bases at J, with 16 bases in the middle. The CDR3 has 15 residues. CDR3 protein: CAISEGVGSVYEQFF. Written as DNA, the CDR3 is TGTGCCATCAGTGAGGGCGTTGGATCGGTCTATGAGCAGTTCTTC.

CDR3 sequence: CATLGLAGGLRTYEQYF. The CDR3 DNA sequence: TGTGCCACCCTGGGGCTAGCGGGGGGGCTGAGAACCTACGAGCAGTACTTC. The chain employs TRBV2 and TRBJ2-7; 12 bases agree with TRBD2. This CDR3 comprises 17 residues. Losses at the gene ends were 10 bases for V and 2 bases for J; bases not matched to a gene: 15. Germline values: CDR1 SNHLY, CDR2 FYNNEI.

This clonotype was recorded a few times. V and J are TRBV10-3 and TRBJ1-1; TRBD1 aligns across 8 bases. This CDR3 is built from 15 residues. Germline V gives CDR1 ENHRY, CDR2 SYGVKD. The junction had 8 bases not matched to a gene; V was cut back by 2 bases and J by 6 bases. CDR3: CAISEPRQGASEAFF. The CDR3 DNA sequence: TGTGCCATCAGTGAGCCTAGGCAGGGGGCCTCTGAAGCTTTCTTT.

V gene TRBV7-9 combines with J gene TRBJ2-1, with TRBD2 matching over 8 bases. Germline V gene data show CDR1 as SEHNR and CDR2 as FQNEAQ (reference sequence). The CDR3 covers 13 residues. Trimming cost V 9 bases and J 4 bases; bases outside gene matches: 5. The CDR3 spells CASRSGGYNEQFF. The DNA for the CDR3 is TGTGCCAGTCGAAGCGGGGGTTACAATGAGCAGTTCTTC.

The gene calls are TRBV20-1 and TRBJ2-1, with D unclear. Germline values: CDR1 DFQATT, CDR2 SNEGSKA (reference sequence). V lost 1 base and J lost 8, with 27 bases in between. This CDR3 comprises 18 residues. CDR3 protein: CSARGKEPGIHISDEQFF. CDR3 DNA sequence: TGCAGTGCTAGAGGAAAGGAACCCGGCATTCATATCAGCGATGAGCAGTTCTTC.

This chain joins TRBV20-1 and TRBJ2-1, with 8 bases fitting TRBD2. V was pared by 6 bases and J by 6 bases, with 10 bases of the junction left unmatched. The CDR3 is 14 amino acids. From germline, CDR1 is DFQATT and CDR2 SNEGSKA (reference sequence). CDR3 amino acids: CSATVSSGTNEQFF. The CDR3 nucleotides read TGCAGTGCCACCGTCAGTAGCGGGACCAATGAGCAGTTCTTC.

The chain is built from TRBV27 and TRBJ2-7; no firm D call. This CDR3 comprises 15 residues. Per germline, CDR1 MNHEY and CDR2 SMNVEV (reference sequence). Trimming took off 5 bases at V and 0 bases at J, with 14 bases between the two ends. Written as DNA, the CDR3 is TGTGCCAGCAGTCCCTTTGTGGGTGACTCCTACGAGCAGTACTTC. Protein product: CASSPFVGDSYEQYF.

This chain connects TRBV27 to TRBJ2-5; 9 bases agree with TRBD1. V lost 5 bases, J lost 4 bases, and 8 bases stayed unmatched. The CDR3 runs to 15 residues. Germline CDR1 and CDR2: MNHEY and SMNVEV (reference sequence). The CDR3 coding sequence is TGTGCCAGCAGTCCTCCAGCGACAGGGGGAGAGACCCAGTACTTC. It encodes CASSPPATGGETQYF.

CDR3 in amino acids: CSARDPRGPDGYTF. As DNA, the CDR3 is TGCAGTGCTAGAGATCCGAGGGGGCCCGATGGCTACACCTTC. The chain employs TRBV20-1 and TRBJ1-2; 7 bases fit TRBD1. The CDR3 consists of 14 residues. Germline values: CDR1 DFQATT, CDR2 SNEGSKA (reference sequence). V was clipped by 0 bases and J by 6 bases; unmatched bases: 7.

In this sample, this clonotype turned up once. CDR3 residues: CASSCSNGIQYF. DNA of the CDR3: TGTGCCAGCAGTTGCTCGAACGGGATTCAGTACTTC. The V gene is TRBV6-2 or TRBV6-3, the J gene TRBJ2-4, with D hard to call. Germline-derived CDR1 and CDR2 are MNHEY and SVGEGT. The V end was cut by 4 bases, the J end by 10 bases, with 11 bases between. This CDR3 region has 12 residues.

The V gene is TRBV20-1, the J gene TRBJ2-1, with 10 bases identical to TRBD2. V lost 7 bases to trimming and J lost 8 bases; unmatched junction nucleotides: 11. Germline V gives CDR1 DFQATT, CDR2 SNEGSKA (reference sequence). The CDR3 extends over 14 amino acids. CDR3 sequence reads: CSVRLAGVGDEQFF. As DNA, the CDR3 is TGCAGTGTCAGACTAGCGGGCGTTGGTGATGAGCAGTTCTTC.